This entry is about one T cell receptor (beta chain). Antigen: not known. This sample was taken from a study of vaccination and CD4 T cells after COVID-19. Study information: Stimulation of cells relied on overlapping spike peptides derived from SARS-CoV-2, HCoV-NL63, HCoV-OC43 and HCoV-229E.

CD4+ T cells that had been cultured provided DNA sequenced with the Oncomine TCR Beta short-read assay. Genomic DNA extraction was carried out from cultured CD4+ T cells. TCRdb redid the calling of the PCR reads with MiXCR, one entry per CDR3 protein. The data hold over 7,500 distinct CDR3 sequences, with roughly 60% observed a single time. The germline V gene has CDR1 SNHLY and CDR2 FYNNEI. The CDR3 is made up of 14 amino acids. Trimming stripped 2 bases from V and 0 bases from J, with 7 bases between. Indicated treatment: approximately 10-day PBMC culture with coronavirus spike peptide pools or control peptides (ViraFEST assay). The positive PCR dates, which preceded the US Alpha, Beta and Delta variants, fell between March and December 2020. After being plated at two million per well, PBMCs were cultured with 10 IU/ml IL-2 and about 10 ug/ml peptide pools.

This rearrangement joins TRBV2 to TRBJ1-2, with D unresolved. Sequences were obtained from CD4+ T cells from blood, cultured in vitro. The sequence was collected from a human donor who had recovered from COVID-19. As DNA, the CDR3 is TGTGCCAGCAGTGAACGCCAGTCTAACTATGGCTACACCTTC. Its translation is CASSERQSNYGYTF.